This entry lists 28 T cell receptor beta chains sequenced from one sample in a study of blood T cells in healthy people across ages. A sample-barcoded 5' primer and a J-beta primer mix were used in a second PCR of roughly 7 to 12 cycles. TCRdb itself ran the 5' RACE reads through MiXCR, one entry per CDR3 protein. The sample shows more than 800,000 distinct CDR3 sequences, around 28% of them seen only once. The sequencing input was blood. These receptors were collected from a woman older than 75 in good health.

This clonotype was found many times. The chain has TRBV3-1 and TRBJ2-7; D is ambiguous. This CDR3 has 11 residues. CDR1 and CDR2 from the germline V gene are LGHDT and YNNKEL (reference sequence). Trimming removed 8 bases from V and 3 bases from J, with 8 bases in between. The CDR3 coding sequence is TGTGCCAGCGCCTCTCTCTACGAGCAGTACTTC. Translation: CASASLYEQYF.

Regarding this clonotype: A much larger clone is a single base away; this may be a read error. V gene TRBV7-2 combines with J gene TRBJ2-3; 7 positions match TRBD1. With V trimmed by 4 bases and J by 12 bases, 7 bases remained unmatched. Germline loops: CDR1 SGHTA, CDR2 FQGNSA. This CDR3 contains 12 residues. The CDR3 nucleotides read TGTGCCAGCAGCTCCTCCGGGACAGTCCAGTATTTT. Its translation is CASSSSGTVQYF. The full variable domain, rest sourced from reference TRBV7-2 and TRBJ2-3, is GAGVSQSPSNKVTEKGKDVELRCDPISGHTALYWYRQSLGQGLEFLIYFQGNSAPDKSGLPSDRFSAERTGGSVSTLTIQRTQQEDSAVYLCASSSSGTVQYFGPGTRLTVL.

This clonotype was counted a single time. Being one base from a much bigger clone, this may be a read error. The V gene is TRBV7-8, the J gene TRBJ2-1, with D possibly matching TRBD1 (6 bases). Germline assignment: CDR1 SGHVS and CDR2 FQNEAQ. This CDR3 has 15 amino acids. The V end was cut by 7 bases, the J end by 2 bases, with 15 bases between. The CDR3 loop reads CASTIYRVAYNEQFF. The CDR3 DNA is TGTGCCAGCACCATATACAGGGTGGCCTACAATGAGCAGTTCTTC.

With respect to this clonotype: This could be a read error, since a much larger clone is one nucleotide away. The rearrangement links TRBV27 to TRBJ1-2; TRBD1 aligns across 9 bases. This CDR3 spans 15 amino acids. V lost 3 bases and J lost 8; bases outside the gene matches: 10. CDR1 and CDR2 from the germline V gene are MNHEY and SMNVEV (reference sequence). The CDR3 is CASSFSGTGRGGYTF. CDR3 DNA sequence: TGTGCCAGCAGTTTCTCCGGGACAGGGAGGGGCGGCTACACCTTC.

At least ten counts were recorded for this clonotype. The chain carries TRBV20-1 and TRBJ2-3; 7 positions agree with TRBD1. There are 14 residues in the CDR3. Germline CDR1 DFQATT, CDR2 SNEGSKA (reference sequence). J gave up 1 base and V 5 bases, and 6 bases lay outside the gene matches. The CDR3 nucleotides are TGCAGTGCTCTTAGACAGGGAGGCACAGATACGCAGTATTTT. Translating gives CSALRQGGTDTQYF.

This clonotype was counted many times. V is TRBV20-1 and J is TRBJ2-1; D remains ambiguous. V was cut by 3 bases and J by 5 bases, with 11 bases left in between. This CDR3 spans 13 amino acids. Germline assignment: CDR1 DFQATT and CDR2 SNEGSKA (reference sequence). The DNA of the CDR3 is TGCAGTGCTAGCGTCCTTTTACACAATGAGCAGTTCTTC. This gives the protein CSASVLLHNEQFF.

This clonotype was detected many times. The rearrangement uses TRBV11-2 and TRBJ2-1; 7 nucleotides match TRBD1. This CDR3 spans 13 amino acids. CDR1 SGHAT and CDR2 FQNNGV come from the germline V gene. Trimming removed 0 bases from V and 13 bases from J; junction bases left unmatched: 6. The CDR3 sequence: CASSLDSGTEQFF. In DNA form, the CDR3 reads TGTGCCAGCAGCTTAGATTCCGGGACAGAACAGTTCTTC.

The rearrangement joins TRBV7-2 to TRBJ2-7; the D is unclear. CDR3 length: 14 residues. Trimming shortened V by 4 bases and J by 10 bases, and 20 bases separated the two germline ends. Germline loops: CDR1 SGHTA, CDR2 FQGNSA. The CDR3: CASSSTMEQETQYF. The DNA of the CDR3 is TGTGCCAGCAGCTCCACCATGGAGCAGGAGACTCAGTACTTC.

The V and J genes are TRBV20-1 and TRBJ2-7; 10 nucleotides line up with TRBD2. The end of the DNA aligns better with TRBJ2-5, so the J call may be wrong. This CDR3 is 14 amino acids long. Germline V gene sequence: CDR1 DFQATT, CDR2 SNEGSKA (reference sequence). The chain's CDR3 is CSATGLAGVETQYF. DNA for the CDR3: TGCAGTGCTACTGGTCTAGCGGGAGTCGAGACCCAGTACTTC.

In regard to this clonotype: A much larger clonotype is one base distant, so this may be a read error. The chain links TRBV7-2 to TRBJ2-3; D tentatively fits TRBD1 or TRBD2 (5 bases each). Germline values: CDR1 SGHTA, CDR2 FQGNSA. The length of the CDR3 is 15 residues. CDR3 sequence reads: CASSSGSHSTGTQYF. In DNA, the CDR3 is TGTGCCAGCAGCAGTGGGAGTCATAGCACAGGTACGCAGTATTTT. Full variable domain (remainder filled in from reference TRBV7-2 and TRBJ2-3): GAGVSQSPSNKVTEKGKDVELRCDPISGHTALYWYRQSLGQGLEFLIYFQGNSAPDKSGLPSDRFSAERTGGSVSTLTIQRTQQEDSAVYLCASSSGSHSTGTQYFGPGTRLTVL.

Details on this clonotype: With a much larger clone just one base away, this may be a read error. CDR3 sequence reads: CAGSSMTGRTETQYF. Here the CDR3 DNA reads TGTGCCGGCAGCTCGATGACAGGGCGAACGGAGACCCAGTACTTC. This sequence joins TRBV5-5 and TRBJ2-5, with TRBD1 identical over 7 bases. Germline assignment: CDR1 SGHKS and CDR2 YYEKEE (reference sequence). The CDR3 spans 15 residues.

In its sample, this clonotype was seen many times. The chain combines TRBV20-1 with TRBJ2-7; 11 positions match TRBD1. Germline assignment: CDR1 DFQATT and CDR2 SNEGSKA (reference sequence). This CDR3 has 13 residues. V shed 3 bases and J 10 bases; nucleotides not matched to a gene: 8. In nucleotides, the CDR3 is TGCAGTGCTAGCTATAGGACAGGGGGCCCCCAGTACTTC. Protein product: CSASYRTGGPQYF.

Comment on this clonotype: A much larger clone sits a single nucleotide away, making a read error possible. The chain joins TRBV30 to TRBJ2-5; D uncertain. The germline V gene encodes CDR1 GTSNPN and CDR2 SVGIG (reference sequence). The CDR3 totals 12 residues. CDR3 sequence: CARSSSPETQYF. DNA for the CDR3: TGTGCCCGGAGCTCCTCCCCTGAGACCCAGTACTTC.

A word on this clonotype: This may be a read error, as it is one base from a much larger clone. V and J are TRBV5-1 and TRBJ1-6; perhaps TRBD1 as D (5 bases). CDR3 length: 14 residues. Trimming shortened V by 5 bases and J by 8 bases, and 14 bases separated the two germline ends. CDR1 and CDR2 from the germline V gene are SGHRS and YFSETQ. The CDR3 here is CASRSRGVDSPLHF. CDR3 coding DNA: TGCGCCAGCAGGTCCCGAGGGGTGGATTCACCCCTCCACTTT.

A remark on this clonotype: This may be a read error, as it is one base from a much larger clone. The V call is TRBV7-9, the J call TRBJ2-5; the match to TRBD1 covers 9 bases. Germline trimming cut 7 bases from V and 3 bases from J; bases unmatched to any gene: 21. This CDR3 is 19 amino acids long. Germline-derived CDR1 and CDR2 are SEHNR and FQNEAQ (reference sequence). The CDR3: CASNFDRDRETWRKETQYF. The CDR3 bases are TGTGCCAGCAACTTTGACCGGGACAGGGAAACCTGGAGGAAAGAGACCCAGTACTTC.

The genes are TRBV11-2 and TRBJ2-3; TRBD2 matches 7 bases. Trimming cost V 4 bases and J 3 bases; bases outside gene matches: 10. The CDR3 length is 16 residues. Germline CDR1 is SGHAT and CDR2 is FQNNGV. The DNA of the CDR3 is TGTGCCAGCAGCTCCTCCGGGCGGGGGAAAACAGATACGCAGTATTTT. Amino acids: CASSSSGRGKTDTQYF.

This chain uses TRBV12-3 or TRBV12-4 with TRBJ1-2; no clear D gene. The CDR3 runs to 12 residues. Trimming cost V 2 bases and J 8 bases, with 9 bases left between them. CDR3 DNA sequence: TGTGCCAGCAGTTTAAAAGCCGCGGGCTACACCTTC. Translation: CASSLKAAGYTF.

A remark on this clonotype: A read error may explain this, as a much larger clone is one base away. CDR3 region: CIARDRRRTYGYTF. In DNA, the CDR3 is TGCATTGCTAGAGATAGGCGGAGAACCTATGGCTACACCTTC. The J gene is TRBJ1-2, the V gene TRBV20-1; unclear D gene. From germline, CDR1 is DFQATT and CDR2 SNEGSKA (reference sequence). The CDR3 spans 14 residues.

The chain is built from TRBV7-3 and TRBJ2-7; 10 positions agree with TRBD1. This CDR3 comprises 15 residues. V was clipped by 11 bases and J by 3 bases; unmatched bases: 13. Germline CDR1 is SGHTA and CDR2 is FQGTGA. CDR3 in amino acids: CACATGGTGDYEQYF. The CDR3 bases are TGTGCCTGCGCGACGGGGGGGACAGGGGACTACGAGCAGTACTTC.

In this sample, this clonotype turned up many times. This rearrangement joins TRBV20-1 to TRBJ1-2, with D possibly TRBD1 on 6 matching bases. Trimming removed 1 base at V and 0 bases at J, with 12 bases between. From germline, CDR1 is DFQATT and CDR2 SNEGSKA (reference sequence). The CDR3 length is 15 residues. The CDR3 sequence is CSARGSDSPNYGYTF. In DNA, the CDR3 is TGCAGTGCTAGAGGTTCGGACAGCCCTAACTATGGCTACACCTTC.

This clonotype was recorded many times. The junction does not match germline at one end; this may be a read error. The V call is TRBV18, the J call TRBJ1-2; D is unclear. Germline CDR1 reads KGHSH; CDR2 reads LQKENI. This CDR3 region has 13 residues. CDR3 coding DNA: TGCGCCAGCAGCCCCTCAGACAACTATGGCTACACCTTC. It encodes CASSPSDNYGYTF. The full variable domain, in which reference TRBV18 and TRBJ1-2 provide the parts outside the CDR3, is NAGVMQNPRHLVRRRGQEARLRCSPMKGHSHVYWYRQLPEEGLKFMVYLQKENIIDESGMPKERFSAEFPKEGPSILRIQQVVRGDSAAYFCASSPSDNYGYTFGSGTRLTVV.

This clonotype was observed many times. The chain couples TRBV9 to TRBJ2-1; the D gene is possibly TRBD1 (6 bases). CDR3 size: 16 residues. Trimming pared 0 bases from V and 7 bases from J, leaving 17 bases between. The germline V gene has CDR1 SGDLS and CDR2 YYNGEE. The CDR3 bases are TGTGCCAGCAGCGTAGTGTCAGGGGTCCTTTTGAATGAGCAGTTCTTC. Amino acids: CASSVVSGVLLNEQFF.

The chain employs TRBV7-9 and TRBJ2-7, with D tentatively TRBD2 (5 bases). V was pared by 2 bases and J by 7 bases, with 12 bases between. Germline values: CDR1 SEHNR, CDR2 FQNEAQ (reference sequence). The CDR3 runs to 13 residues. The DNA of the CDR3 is TGTGCCAGCAGCTTACGGGGTGGCAATGAGCAGTACTTC. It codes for CASSLRGGNEQYF.

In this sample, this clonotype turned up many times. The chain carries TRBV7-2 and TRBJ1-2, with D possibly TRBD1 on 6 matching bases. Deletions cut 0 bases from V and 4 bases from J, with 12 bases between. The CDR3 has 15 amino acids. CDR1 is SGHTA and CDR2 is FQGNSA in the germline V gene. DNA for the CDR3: TGTGCCAGCAGCTTAGCTCCAGGGGAGGCCTATGGCTACACCTTC. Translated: CASSLAPGEAYGYTF.

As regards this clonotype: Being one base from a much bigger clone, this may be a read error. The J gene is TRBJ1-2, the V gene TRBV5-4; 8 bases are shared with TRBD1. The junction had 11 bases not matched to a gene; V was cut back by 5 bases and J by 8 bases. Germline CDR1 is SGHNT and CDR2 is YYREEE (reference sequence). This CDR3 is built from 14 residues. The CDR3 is CASSWDRLSRGYTF. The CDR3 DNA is TGTGCCAGCAGTTGGGACAGGCTCTCCCGCGGCTACACCTTC.

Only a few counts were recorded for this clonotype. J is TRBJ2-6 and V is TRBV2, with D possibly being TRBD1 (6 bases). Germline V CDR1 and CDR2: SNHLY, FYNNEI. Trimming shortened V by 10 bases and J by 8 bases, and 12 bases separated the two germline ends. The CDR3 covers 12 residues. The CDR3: CAISQGTNVLTF. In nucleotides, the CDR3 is TGTGCCATTTCACAGGGCACCAACGTCCTGACTTTC.

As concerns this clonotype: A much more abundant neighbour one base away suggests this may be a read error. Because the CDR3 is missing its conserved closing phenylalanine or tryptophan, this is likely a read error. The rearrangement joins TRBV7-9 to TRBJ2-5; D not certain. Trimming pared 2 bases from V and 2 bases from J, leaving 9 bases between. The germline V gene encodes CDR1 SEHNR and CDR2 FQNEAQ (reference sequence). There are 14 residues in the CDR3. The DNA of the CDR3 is TGTGCCAGCAGCTTAATGGGCCAACAAGAGACCCAGTACCTC. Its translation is CASSLMGQQETQYL.

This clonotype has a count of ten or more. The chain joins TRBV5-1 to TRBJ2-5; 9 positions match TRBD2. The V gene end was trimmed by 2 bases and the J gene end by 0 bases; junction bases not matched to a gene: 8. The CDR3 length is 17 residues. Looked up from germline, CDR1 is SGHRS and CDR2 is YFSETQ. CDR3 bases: TGCGCCAGCAGCTTCTCTAGGAGCGGGGGGAACCAAGAGACCCAGTACTTC. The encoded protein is CASSFSRSGGNQETQYF.